This TCR beta chain was profiled in a study of T-cell memory formation after mild COVID-19. Background on the study: For the most part, TCR clusters were specific to one donor. General study points: Those CD4+ clones that contracted were mainly in CM and EM (CD8+ ones in EMRA). Researchers could not confirm that second-wave clones peaking on day 37 targeted SARS-CoV-2. Contracting clones, day 15 to 85, had balanced CD4/CD8, and later expanders favored CD4+.

Note on this clonotype: Antigen specificity is unknown.

TCRdb re-called the 5' RACE reads through MiXCR, storing one row per CDR3 protein. The data hold roughly 150,000 distinct CDR3 sequences, with around 15% observed a single time. CDR3 length: 13 amino acids. Germline loops: CDR1 KGHDR, CDR2 SFDVKD. Trimming shortened V by 3 bases and J by 8 bases, and 10 bases separated the two germline ends. Sequencing input: PBMCs or a T cell subset sorted from them (not recorded which). V usage is TRBV24-1 and J usage is TRBJ2-1; D might be TRBD1 (6 bases). This sequence was found in an adult woman who had mild COVID-19 (a few samples of this study predate the infection). Cell type and time point are not known. The CDR3 DNA reads as TGTGCCACCAGTGATACAGGGAGCGATGAGCAGTTCTTC. It encodes CATSDTGSDEQFF.